The next 25 T cell receptor beta chains were all read from a single sample in a study of persistence of HIV-infected CD4 T cells. This nonspecific control used anti-CD3/anti-CD28 bead stimulation of CD4+ T cells. CD4+ T cells upregulating both CD40 ligand and CD69 were sorted as responding cells. The libraries were made with immunoSEQ version 4 in survey mode. Only in-frame clones appear in the TCRdb table, and some are missing; sequencing was by immunoSEQ multiplex PCR. The repertoire consists of around 45,000 clones, with approximately 93% occurring once and the leading ten covering about 1.8%. These TCRs are of unknown antigen specificity. The material sequenced was CD4+ T cells sorted from PBMCs after approximately 19-hour stimulation, taken from a patient who received antiretroviral therapy. The receptors derive from an adult man with HIV who was CMV-seropositive.

This chain joins TRBV24-1 and TRBJ1-1, with 10 bases lining up with TRBD1. The CDR3 covers 15 residues. The trim removed 4 bases at V and 2 bases at J, leaving 3 bases unmatched. Germline V gene lookup returns CDR1 KGHDR and CDR2 SFDVKD. The CDR3, as DNA: TGTGCCACCAGTGAGGGACAGGGGACCAACACTGAAGCTTTCTTT. It specifies CATSEGQGTNTEAFF.

Of note for this clone: This CDR3 is also generated by other DNA sequences in the sample. The V and J genes are TRBV6-5 and TRBJ2-2; possibly TRBD1 for D (6 bases). CDR3 length equals 15 residues. Germline CDR1 and CDR2: MNHEY and SVGAGI. V gave up 8 bases and J gave up 2 bases, with 15 bases separating them. The CDR3 bases are TGTGCCAGCCGGCGAGGACAGTACAACACCGGGGAGCTGTTTTTT. Its translation is CASRRGQYNTGELFF.

The V gene is TRBV19, the J gene TRBJ2-1; 13 bases line up with TRBD2. This CDR3 has 14 residues. J gave up 8 bases and V 4 bases, and 2 bases lay outside the gene matches. Germline V lookup: CDR1 LNHDA, CDR2 SQIVND (reference sequence). The CDR3 protein is CASSRLAGGDEQFF. CDR3 nucleotides: TGTGCCAGTAGTAGACTAGCGGGGGGCGATGAGCAGTTCTTC.

V usage is TRBV25-1 and J usage is TRBJ2-1, with D possibly being TRBD2 (5 bases). Trimming took 4 bases from V and 1 from J, leaving 11 bases between them. The germline V gene has CDR1 MGHDK and CDR2 SYGVNS. This CDR3 is 15 amino acids long. CDR3 coding DNA: TGTGCCAGCAGTGCGGTACGGGATTCCTACAATGAGCAGTTCTTC. This encodes CASSAVRDSYNEQFF.

V usage is TRBV27 and J usage is TRBJ2-3, with TRBD2 matching over 8 bases. The germline V gene encodes CDR1 MNHEY and CDR2 SMNVEV (reference sequence). J gave up 1 base and V 0 bases, and 9 bases lay outside the gene matches. This CDR3 region has 18 residues. The CDR3 nucleotides read TGTGCCAGCAGTTTATCATCGATAAGCGGGGGTCGCACAGATACGCAGTATTTT. Its protein product is CASSLSSISGGRTDTQYF.

The chain recombines TRBV9 with TRBJ1-1; perhaps TRBD1 as D (5 bases). CDR1 and CDR2 from the germline V gene are SGDLS and YYNGEE. CDR3 length: 15 residues. Trimming removed 3 bases at V and 6 bases at J, with 18 bases between. CDR3 sequence reads: CASSASRDPLSEAFF. CDR3 nucleotides: TGTGCCAGCAGCGCGTCCCGGGACCCACTGTCTGAAGCTTTCTTT.

V usage is TRBV7-9 and J usage is TRBJ2-7; weak D call: TRBD2 (6 bases). This CDR3 region has 14 residues. The V gene's germline CDR1 is SEHNR and CDR2 FQNEAQ (reference sequence). Trimming stripped 0 bases from V and 0 bases from J, with 6 bases between. The CDR3 nucleotides read TGTGCCAGCAGCTTAGCGGGGGGCTCCTACGAGCAGTACTTC. It encodes CASSLAGGSYEQYF.

The genes are TRBV6-6 and TRBJ1-4, with 10 positions matching TRBD1. J was trimmed by 7 bases and V by 6 bases; bases with no gene match: 11. There are 16 residues in the CDR3. Germline CDR1 reads MNHNY; CDR2 reads SVGAGI (reference sequence). DNA for the CDR3: TGTGCCAGCAGCCGGGACAGGGGCTCGGGAGGTGAAAAACTGTTTTTT. It codes for CASSRDRGSGGEKLFF.

V gene TRBV5-1 combines with J gene TRBJ1-1; TRBD1 is a possible D gene (6 bases). The V end was cut by 3 bases, the J end by 0 bases, with 12 bases between. The CDR3 length is 15 residues. The germline V gene encodes CDR1 SGHRS and CDR2 YFSETQ. CDR3 coding DNA: TGCGCCAGCAGCTACCGGGGGGACATGAACACTGAAGCTTTCTTT. Protein: CASSYRGDMNTEAFF.

This chain joins TRBV21-1 and TRBJ2-6; TRBD1 reflects the table's D call only, with no check against the DNA. TRBV21-1 has pseudogene status. This CDR3 has 17 amino acids. The CDR3 DNA is TGTGCCAGCAGCAAAGTCACAGGCCGCTCTGGGGCCAACGTCCTGACTTTC. Its protein is CASSKVTGRSGANVLTF.

The J gene is TRBJ2-1, the V gene TRBV5-1, with 12 positions matching TRBD2. The germline V gene encodes CDR1 SGHRS and CDR2 YFSETQ. The CDR3 extends over 14 amino acids. The ends lost 0 bases at V and 9 bases at J; junction bases unmatched: 1. DNA of the CDR3: TGCGCCAGCAGCTTGGCTAGCGGGGGGGTTGAGCAGTTCTTC. It specifies CASSLASGGVEQFF.

The rearrangement uses TRBV28 and TRBJ2-4, with 7 bases aligning to TRBD2. Germline loops: CDR1 MDHEN, CDR2 SYDVKM. V dropped 3 bases and J dropped 1; count of bases not matched to a gene: 3. CDR3 length: 15 amino acids. This CDR3 is CASSLAGGAKNIQYF. The CDR3 bases are TGTGCCAGCAGTTTGGCCGGGGGGGCCAAAAACATTCAGTACTTC.

This clone came up once. The chain uses TRBV6-1 and TRBJ2-7, with no clear D. The CDR3 consists of 15 residues. Germline values: CDR1 MNHNS, CDR2 SASEGT. The V gene lost 1 base and the J gene lost 2 bases, with 12 bases spanning the gap. CDR3 coding DNA: TGTGCCAGCAGTGAAGACCCTCCTCCCCCCTACGAGCAGTACTTC. Its translation is CASSEDPPPPYEQYF.

This chain connects TRBV7-9 to TRBJ2-2, with unresolved D. The V and J ends lost 11 bases and 1 base respectively, with 5 bases between them. In germline, CDR1 is SEHNR, CDR2 FQNEAQ (reference sequence). The CDR3 totals 11 residues. The CDR3 DNA follows: TGTGCCTCTGGGAACACCGGGGAGCTGTTTTTT. It encodes CASGNTGELFF.

V is TRBV10-2 and J is TRBJ2-4, with 9 nucleotides matching TRBD1. V was pared by 4 bases and J by 6 bases, with 4 bases of the junction left unmatched. Germline V gene sequence: CDR1 WSHSY, CDR2 SAAADI. The length of the CDR3 is 14 residues. CDR3: CASSAMGQGNIQYF. CDR3 sequence (DNA): TGCGCCAGCAGTGCTATGGGACAGGGAAACATTCAGTACTTC.

J is TRBJ1-2 and V is TRBV4-1; TRBD1 aligns across 8 bases. The CDR3 is 16 residues long. With V trimmed by 1 base and J by 4 bases, 8 bases remained unmatched. From germline, CDR1 is MGHRA and CDR2 YSYEKL. CDR3 sequence (DNA): TGCGCCAGCAGCCAAGCGAGGACAGGGTTTCGCTATGGCTACACCTTC. Protein sequence: CASSQARTGFRYGYTF.

In regard to this clone: At one end, the junction sequence differs from germline, possibly due to a read error. The rearrangement uses TRBV28 and TRBJ2-7, with 7 bases lining up with TRBD1. The CDR3 runs to 10 residues. From germline, CDR1 is MDHEN and CDR2 SYDVKM. The CDR3 region is CATTGTAYIF. DNA of the CDR3: TGTGCCACCACTGGGACAGCTTATATTTTC.

The chain uses TRBV7-3 and TRBJ2-2; D gene ambiguous. The CDR3 runs 16 residues. Germline CDR1 SGHTA, CDR2 FQGTGA. V lost 5 bases, J lost 4 bases, and 17 bases lay in between. CDR3 DNA sequence: TGTGCCAGCAGCCCACCACGGACGGAAACCACCGGGGAGCTGTTTTTT. It encodes CASSPPRTETTGELFF.

This rearrangement joins TRBV29-1 to TRBJ1-5; 8 nucleotides align to TRBD1. J lost 7 bases, V lost 7 bases, and 6 bases had no gene match. This CDR3 region has 12 residues. Germline V gives CDR1 SQVTM, CDR2 ANQGSEA. The DNA of the CDR3 is TGCAGCGAGGGGCAGGGGGCACAGCCCCAGCATTTT. It specifies CSEGQGAQPQHF.

V is TRBV7-2 and J is TRBJ1-5; D unresolved. Germline V CDR1 and CDR2: SGHTA, FQGNSA. The CDR3 is made up of 13 amino acids. V gave up 2 bases and J gave up 5 bases, with 7 bases separating them. CDR3 protein: CASSLTDDQPQHF. CDR3 DNA: TGTGCCAGCAGCTTAACTGACGATCAGCCCCAGCATTTT.

V is TRBV7-2 and J is TRBJ1-3; perhaps TRBD1 as D (5 bases). CDR3 length: 17 residues. CDR1 and CDR2 (germline): SGHTA, FQGNSA. Trimming removed 5 bases at V and 0 bases at J, with 17 bases between. The CDR3 nucleotides read TGTGCCAGCAGCCCGCAGACAGCGGCCTTCTCTGGAAACACCATATATTTT. Protein product: CASSPQTAAFSGNTIYF.

The chain joins TRBV5-1 to TRBJ2-2, with a weak D call TRBD2 (6 bases). CDR1 is SGHRS and CDR2 is YFSETQ in the germline V gene. CDR3 length: 15 residues. The CDR3 nucleotides are TGCGCAACCAAGGCGGGGACGGTGAACACCGGGGAGCTGTTTTTT. Its translation: CATKAGTVNTGELFF.

V gene TRBV12-3 or TRBV12-4 combines with J gene TRBJ1-2; D remains unclear. The ends were cut back, 8 bases at V and 4 bases at J, with 11 bases in the middle. This CDR3 region has 12 residues. CDR3 region: CASGVQRYGYTF. The CDR3 DNA follows: TGTGCCAGCGGCGTCCAGCGCTATGGCTACACCTTC.

The gene calls are TRBV28 and TRBJ2-1, with a possible D match to TRBD2 (6 bases). This CDR3 comprises 14 residues. With 3 bases removed from V and 0 bases from J, the gap between germline ends came to 6 bases. Per germline, CDR1 MDHEN and CDR2 SYDVKM. CDR3 amino acids: CASSFGGSYNEQFF. In DNA form, the CDR3 reads TGTGCCAGCAGTTTCGGGGGCTCCTACAATGAGCAGTTCTTC.

The chain carries TRBV28 and TRBJ2-7; D may be TRBD1 or TRBD2 (7 bases each). This CDR3 spans 16 amino acids. Trimming pared 4 bases from V and 6 bases from J, leaving 22 bases between. CDR1 is MDHEN and CDR2 is SYDVKM in the germline V gene. Here the CDR3 DNA reads TGTGCCAGCAGTTATCAGGGGGGGACCCCCCGAAGCGAGCAGTACTTC. It translates to CASSYQGGTPRSEQYF.